A selection of T cell receptor beta chains follows, all from one sample in a study of STAT5B mutations in CD4+ large granular lymphocyte leukemia. Clones were sequenced by immunoSEQ multiplex PCR, and TCRdb holds only the in-frame ones, with some missing. The table has approximately 28,000 clones, roughly 91% seen once; the top ten hold over 0.35%. The source material was CD4+ T cells from blood buffy coats. The receptors were sampled from a human donor in good health. CDR3s include the opening cysteine and the closing phenylalanine or tryptophan. D genes are given only for firm matches. The size entry is marked missing in some rows and otherwise reads once, few, many or a size class.

.	TRBV6-5	TRBJ2-3	TRBD1	CASSYSWTGVADTQYF
.	TRBV9	TRBJ2-1	TRBD2	CASSVAGGSYNEQFF
.	TRBV25-1	TRBJ1-6	.	CASTQGGDPYNSPLHF
.	TRBV20-1	TRBJ2-7	TRBD2	CSATSGYEQYF
.	TRBV2	TRBJ2-5	TRBD2	CASRLAGGAQETQYF
.	TRBV29-1	TRBJ1-2	TRBD1	CSVGQGHYGYTF
.	TRBV9	TRBJ2-1	.	CASSSQPPSFWYNEQFF
.	TRBV11-3	TRBJ2-1	.	CASSISRASRDNEQFF
.	TRBV7-2	TRBJ1-1	.	CASSTFVTRGRSTEAFF
.	TRBV19	TRBJ2-7	TRBD2	CASSRGLAGGEYEQYF
.	TRBV5-1	TRBJ1-1	.	CASSQDSAMNTEAFF
.	TRBV7-9	TRBJ2-1	TRBD1	CASSFFLGTGYNEQFF
.	TRBV7-8	TRBJ2-3	TRBD1	CASSSRDRGGVDTQYF
.	TRBV19	TRBJ1-1	TRBD1	CASSGTGEAFF
.	TRBV7-9	TRBJ2-7	.	CASSSGTYHYEQYF
.	TRBV10-3	TRBJ2-1	.	CAISSTESPQFF
.	TRBV29-1	TRBJ1-2	TRBD1	CSAGTGNGYTF
once	TRBV5-1	TRBJ2-3	.	CASSPRGSSTDTQYF
.	TRBV30	TRBJ2-5	TRBD2	CAWTEGLAGLKGGTQYF
few	TRBV13	TRBJ2-7	TRBD2	CASSLGAGSSYEQYF
once	TRBV27	TRBJ1-5	.	CASSLGQSTNQPQHF
.	TRBV7-6	TRBJ2-5	.	CASSLALRGETQYF
.	TRBV5-5	TRBJ2-7	TRBD2	CASSRLTSLSYEQYF
.	TRBV6-1	TRBJ1-1	.	CASRFRGGSTSEAFF
once	TRBV18	TRBJ1-1	TRBD1	CASSQRTGKAFF
.	TRBV7-9	TRBJ2-2	TRBD1	CASSFGQGVTGELFF
once	TRBV10-2	TRBJ2-1	.	CASTAREWNEQFF
.	TRBV5-1	TRBJ2-1	TRBD2	CASSPSLAGVDNEQFF